Presented here are 16 T cell receptor beta chains from one specimen sequenced in a study of CD8+CD57+ T cells in acquired aplastic anemia. For CDR3 and TCR beta VDJ profiling, genomic DNA was the template used. TCRdb re-called the reads through MiXCR, storing one row per CDR3 protein. Of 150,000 to 200,000 distinct CDR3 sequences in the sample, around 45% are singletons; the top ten hold under 1.2%. The sample consisted of sorted CD4+, CD8+, or CD8+CD57+ T cells (not recorded which) from PBMCs. All receptors derive from a human donor in good health.

This clonotype came up many times. The V and J genes are TRBV11-2 and TRBJ2-7, with 8 bases that match TRBD1. Germline lookup yields CDR1 SGHAT and CDR2 FQNNGV. The CDR3 sequence is 14 residues long. V shed 3 bases and J 6 bases; nucleotides not matched to a gene: 7. The CDR3 DNA is TGTGCCAGCAGCTTCGGGACAGGAATGCCCGAGCAGTACTTC. Translated, it gives CASSFGTGMPEQYF.

This clonotype was observed at least ten times. The V gene is TRBV20-1, the J gene TRBJ2-7; 10 nucleotides line up with TRBD2. The CDR3 runs 14 residues. V trimming: 1 base; J trimming: 3 bases; junction bases outside the gene matches: 3. Germline assignment: CDR1 DFQATT and CDR2 SNEGSKA (reference sequence). Here the CDR3 reads CSARGERGGYEQYF. CDR3 sequence (DNA): TGCAGTGCTAGAGGCGAGCGGGGGGGCTACGAGCAGTACTTC.

CDR3 region: CASSLEQGADEQYF. The CDR3 DNA sequence: TGTGCCAGCAGCTTGGAGCAGGGTGCTGACGAGCAGTACTTC. The chain couples TRBV5-4 to TRBJ2-7, with D possibly being TRBD1 (5 bases). Germline CDR1 SGHNT, CDR2 YYREEE (reference sequence). V was trimmed by 0 bases and J by 5 bases, leaving 12 bases between them. The CDR3 length is 14 residues.

This clonotype was observed at least ten times. V is TRBV7-6 and J is TRBJ1-2; D is ambiguous. The germline V gene encodes CDR1 SGHVS and CDR2 FNYEAQ. CDR3 length equals 14 residues. V dropped 7 bases and J dropped 0 bases, with 12 bases sitting between them. In DNA form, the CDR3 reads TGTGCCAGCACCCCCACAGCCACTAACTATGGCTACACCTTC. Amino acid sequence: CASTPTATNYGYTF. The full variable domain, with the rest looked up from reference TRBV7-6 and TRBJ1-2, is GAGVSQSPRYKVTKRGQDVALRCDPISGHVSLYWYRQALGQGPEFLTYFNYEAQQDKSGLPNDRFSAERPEGSISTLTIQRTEQRDSAMYRCASTPTATNYGYTFGSGTRLTVV.

In DNA form, the CDR3 reads TGTGCCAGTTCTCAAGGAGAGGAGCAGTTCTTC. This translates into CASSQGEEQFF. This sequence joins TRBV5-6 and TRBJ2-1; D is undetermined. V lost 8 bases, J lost 10 bases, and 13 bases lay in between. CDR3 length: 11 residues. Germline values: CDR1 SGHDT, CDR2 YYEEEE.

V gene TRBV2 combines with J gene TRBJ2-7; 13 nucleotides align to TRBD2. In germline, CDR1 is SNHLY, CDR2 FYNNEI. CDR3 length equals 15 residues. J was trimmed by 7 bases and V by 8 bases; bases with no gene match: 11. CDR3 DNA sequence: TGTGCCAGCCGGTGGACTAGCGGGAGACCTCGGGAGCAGTACTTC. Translated, it gives CASRWTSGRPREQYF.

The genes are TRBV24-1 and TRBJ1-2, with D unclear. Trimming took 4 bases from V and 4 from J, leaving 12 bases between them. Germline CDR1 KGHDR, CDR2 SFDVKD. This CDR3 is built from 14 residues. CDR3 amino acids: CATSETEAGYGYTF. The CDR3 coding sequence is TGTGCCACCAGTGAGACCGAGGCTGGCTATGGCTACACCTTC.

The V call is TRBV7-3, the J call TRBJ1-1, with unresolved D. V gave up 6 bases and J gave up 1 base, with 9 bases separating them. The CDR3 is 13 amino acids. CDR1 and CDR2 (germline): SGHTA, FQGTGA. The CDR3 protein is CASSSDPNTEAFF. The CDR3 coding sequence is TGTGCCAGCAGTTCGGATCCGAACACTGAAGCTTTCTTT.

A few counts support this clonotype. The V gene is TRBV20-1, the J gene TRBJ2-5; no clear D. The length of the CDR3 is 13 residues. Trimming took 2 bases from V and 3 from J, leaving 10 bases between them. Looked up from germline, CDR1 is DFQATT and CDR2 is SNEGSKA (reference sequence). CDR3 protein: CSARNSAKETQYF. In DNA form, the CDR3 reads TGCAGTGCTAGAAACAGTGCCAAAGAGACCCAGTACTTC.

The chain recombines TRBV6-2 or TRBV6-3 with TRBJ1-2; D is possibly TRBD1 (5 bases). Germline lookup yields CDR1 MNHEY and CDR2 SVGEGT. This CDR3 contains 15 residues. Trimming cost V 6 bases and J 7 bases, with 21 bases left between them. CDR3 in DNA: TGTGCCAGCAGAATCCCCTTTCAGGGTGAGGGTGGCTACACCTTC. This sequence encodes CASRIPFQGEGGYTF.

For this clonotype: The missing conserved phenylalanine or tryptophan at the end of this CDR3 makes a read error likely. Because the CDR3's place on the DNA is in doubt, the DNA is left out and the CDR3 is given as listed by TCRdb. The V gene is TRBV19, the J gene TRBJ1-1. Germline assignment: CDR1 LNHDA and CDR2 SQIVND (reference sequence). The CDR3 is 8 amino acids in total, end residues counted. Here the CDR3 reads CASSMGPL.

This clonotype showed up many times. V and J are TRBV7-9 and TRBJ2-3, with TRBD2 as a possible D gene (7 bases). The V end was cut by 10 bases, the J end by 2 bases, with 19 bases between. The CDR3 is 15 amino acids. Germline CDR1 SEHNR, CDR2 FQNEAQ (reference sequence). The DNA of the CDR3 is TGTGCCACCCGGTGGGGAGGGGGGGCCACAGATACGCAGTATTTT. Translation: CATRWGGGATDTQYF.

The chain is built from TRBV29-1 and TRBJ1-1; 7 bases are a match to TRBD1. V shed 0 bases and J 4 bases; nucleotides not matched to a gene: 2. CDR3 length: 13 amino acids. CDR1 SQVTM and CDR2 ANQGSEA come from the germline V gene. This CDR3 is CSVEDHRGTEAFF. The DNA of the CDR3 is TGCAGCGTTGAAGATCACAGGGGCACTGAAGCTTTCTTT. Variable domain in full (rest from reference TRBV29-1 and TRBJ1-1): SAVISQKPSRDICQRGTSLTIQCQVDSQVTMMFWYRQQPGQSLTLIATANQGSEATYESGFVIDKFPISRPNLTFSTLTVSNMSPEDSSIYLCSVEDHRGTEAFFGQGTRLTVV.

A few counts support this clonotype. In DNA form, the CDR3 reads TGTGCCAGCAGTTTAGATGGGTTTGGCTACACCTTC. Its protein is CASSLDGFGYTF. This sequence joins TRBV28 and TRBJ1-2; D is unclear. The CDR3 loop spans 12 amino acids. Germline assignment: CDR1 MDHEN and CDR2 SYDVKM. V shed 2 bases and J shed 7 bases, with 8 bases lying between them.

This clonotype was seen at least ten times. The gene calls are TRBV10-2 and TRBJ2-1; D not resolved. With 11 bases removed from V and 0 bases from J, the gap between germline ends came to 11 bases. Germline assignment: CDR1 WSHSY and CDR2 SAAADI. The CDR3 spans 13 residues. CDR3 coding DNA: TGCGCCGTCATGGCAGGCTCCTACAATGAGCAGTTCTTC. As protein: CAVMAGSYNEQFF.

Many counts were recorded for this clonotype. The V call is TRBV5-5, the J call TRBJ1-2; tentative D call: TRBD1 (5 bases). Deletions cut 3 bases from V and 8 bases from J, with 17 bases between. The CDR3 length is 14 residues. Germline V gene sequence: CDR1 SGHKS, CDR2 YYEKEE (reference sequence). The CDR3 DNA reads TGTGCCAGCAGCTCGAGTTGGGGCAAGGGCGGCTACACCTTC. Residues: CASSSSWGKGGYTF.